The clone carrying this T cell receptor beta chain was detected only a few times. The junction departs from germline at one end; a sequencing error may be responsible. Clones were sequenced by immunoSEQ multiplex PCR, and TCRdb holds only the in-frame ones, with some missing. Counted here are 150,000 to 200,000 clones, 60% to 80% occurring once; the ten biggest clones make up 15% to 20%. This sample was taken from a study of blood T cell repertoires in COVID-19. Specimen: PBMCs or T cells enriched from blood (not recorded which). This sequence originates from a woman aged 45-60 years who had recovered from COVID-19.

The CDR3 DNA reads as TGTGCCAGCAGCTTAGGAGGGAGGCCAGTAACCCTCCTCCCGCACTTC. Amino acids: CASSLGGRPVTLLPHF. The J gene is TRBJ2-5, the V gene TRBV13; D is possibly TRBD2 (6 bases). Germline CDR1 is PRHDT and CDR2 is FYEKMQ (reference sequence). CDR3 size: 16 residues.